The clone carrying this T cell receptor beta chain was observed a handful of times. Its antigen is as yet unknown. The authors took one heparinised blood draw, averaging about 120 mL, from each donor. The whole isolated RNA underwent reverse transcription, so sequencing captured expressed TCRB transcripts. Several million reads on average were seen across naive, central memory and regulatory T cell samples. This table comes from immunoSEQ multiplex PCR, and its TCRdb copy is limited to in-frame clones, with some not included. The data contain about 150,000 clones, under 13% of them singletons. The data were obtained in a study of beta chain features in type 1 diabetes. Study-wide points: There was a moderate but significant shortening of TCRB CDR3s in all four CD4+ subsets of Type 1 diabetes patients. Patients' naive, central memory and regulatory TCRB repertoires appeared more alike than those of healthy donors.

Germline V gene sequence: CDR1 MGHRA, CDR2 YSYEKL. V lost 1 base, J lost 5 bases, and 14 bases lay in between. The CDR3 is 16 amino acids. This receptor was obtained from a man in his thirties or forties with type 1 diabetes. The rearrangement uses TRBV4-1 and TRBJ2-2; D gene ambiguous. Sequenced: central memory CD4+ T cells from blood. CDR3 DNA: TGCGCCAGCAGCCAAGGTTTTATTAGCCGAACCGGGGAGCTGTTTTTT. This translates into CASSQGFISRTGELFF.